The rows below give T cell receptor beta chains drawn from one sample of a study of T cell responses to AZD1222 COVID-19 vaccine. Generated by immunoSEQ multiplex PCR, the TCRdb table keeps only in-frame clones and is missing some. Seen here are roughly 120,000 clones, about 88% observed once, and the top ten hold roughly 4.5%. Sequencing was performed on peripheral blood, taken on day 0 of AZD1222 vaccination. All receptors come from an adult in good health. The CDR3 runs from the conserved cysteine through the conserved F or W. The D gene is left open where the match is weak. The size of a clone is reported for some rows only, either as once, few or many, or as a class for expanded clones.

v_call,d_call,j_call,clone_size,cdr3_aa,cdr3_nt
TRBV14,TRBD2,TRBJ2-1,NA,CASSQGVGLAVYNEQFF,TGTGCCAGCAGCCAAGGTGTAGGACTAGCGGTCTACAATGAGCAGTTCTTC
TRBV12-3/TRBV12-4,NA,TRBJ1-4,NA,CASSEGGEKLFF,TGTGCCAGCAGTGAGGGGGGGGAAAAACTGTTTTTT
TRBV7-9,NA,TRBJ2-7,NA,CASSFASGAYEQYF,TGTGCCAGCAGCTTCGCCTCAGGGGCCTACGAGCAGTACTTC
TRBV5-1,NA,TRBJ1-2,NA,CASSLDPATGGYTF,TGCGCCAGCAGCTTGGATCCCGCCACGGGTGGCTACACCTTC
TRBV27,TRBD1,TRBJ1-2,NA,CASRGTGDWVSGYTF,TGTGCCAGCAGAGGGACAGGGGATTGGGTGAGCGGCTACACCTTC
TRBV3-1/TRBV3-2,TRBD1,TRBJ1-5,NA,CASSLGTGGRQPQHF,TGTGCCAGCAGCTTAGGGACAGGGGGTCGTCAGCCCCAGCATTTT
TRBV2,TRBD1,TRBJ1-2,NA,CASRRDRGQNGYTF,TGTGCCAGCAGACGGGACAGGGGGCAAAATGGCTACACCTTC
TRBV4-1,NA,TRBJ1-3,NA,CASSQAGGSGNTIYF,TGCGCCAGCAGCCAAGCGGGGGGCTCTGGAAACACCATATATTTT
TRBV11-2,NA,TRBJ2-5,NA,CASSLDRYDRPQYF,TGTGCCAGCAGCTTAGATCGTTATGACAGGCCCCAGTACTTC
TRBV28,TRBD1,TRBJ1-2,NA,CASSLWARGTGYTF,TGTGCCAGCAGTTTATGGGCCAGGGGGACTGGCTACACCTTC
TRBV24-1,TRBD1,TRBJ1-1,NA,CATSDFSGGAGTEAFF,TGTGCCACCAGTGATTTCTCAGGGGGGGCGGGCACTGAAGCTTTCTTT
TRBV2,NA,TRBJ2-7,NA,CASSAAGKPSYEQYF,TGTGCCAGCAGTGCGGCGGGGAAGCCCTCCTACGAGCAGTACTTC
TRBV19,TRBD1,TRBJ1-2,NA,CASSITGTGYGYTF,TGTGCCAGTAGTATCACCGGGACAGGTTATGGCTACACCTTC
TRBV4-3,TRBD2,TRBJ2-2,NA,CASSQGTSGGRNTGELFF,TGCGCCAGCAGCCAAGGGACTAGCGGGGGACGGAACACCGGGGAGCTGTTTTTT
TRBV25-1,NA,TRBJ1-1,NA,CASSLTGTTEAFF,TGTGCCAGCAGCCTTACAGGGACGACTGAAGCTTTCTTT
TRBV4-2,TRBD1,TRBJ2-5,once,CASSQEAGMDRGRVETQYF,TGTGCCAGCAGCCAAGAGGCGGGGATGGACAGGGGGCGAGTAGAGACCCAGTACTTC
TRBV27,TRBD1,TRBJ1-6,NA,CASSIQGGTGGSPLHF,TGTGCCAGCAGTATCCAGGGGGGGACAGGCGGTTCACCCCTCCACTTT
TRBV6-5,TRBD1,TRBJ2-7,few,CASRWTGSEQYF,TGTGCCAGCAGATGGACAGGGAGCGAGCAGTACTTC
TRBV7-9,NA,TRBJ2-1,NA,CASSTPGWNEQFF,TGTGCCAGCAGCACACCGGGCTGGAATGAGCAGTTCTTC
TRBV7-9,TRBD2,TRBJ2-5,NA,CASSYSGGQETQYF,TGTGCCAGCAGCTATAGCGGGGGCCAAGAGACCCAGTACTTC
TRBV18,NA,TRBJ1-5,NA,CASSLKGDGNQPQHF,TGTGCCAGCTCCCTCAAGGGAGATGGAAATCAGCCCCAGCATTTT
TRBV7-2,NA,TRBJ1-1,few,CASRPGSLGTEAFF,TGTGCCAGCAGACCGGGGTCCTTGGGGACTGAAGCTTTCTTT
TRBV10-2,NA,TRBJ2-7,once,CASKQGSGYEQYF,TGCGCCAGCAAACAGGGTTCCGGCTACGAGCAGTACTTC
TRBV13,TRBD2,TRBJ2-7,NA,CASSVQLAGVYEQYF,TGTGCCAGCAGCGTCCAGCTAGCGGGGGTCTACGAGCAGTACTTC
TRBV7-8,NA,TRBJ1-5,NA,CASSDRTGSNQPQHF,TGTGCCAGCAGCGATCGGACGGGTAGCAATCAGCCCCAGCATTTT
TRBV5-6,TRBD2,TRBJ2-5,NA,CARTTSGEETQYF,TGTGCCAGGACGACTAGCGGGGAAGAGACCCAGTACTTC
TRBV7-9,TRBD1,TRBJ2-7,NA,CASSLFPGDSSSYEQYF,TGTGCCAGCAGCTTATTTCCCGGGGACAGCTCCTCCTACGAGCAGTACTTC
TRBV24-1,NA,TRBJ2-2,NA,CATSDTGELFF,TGTGCCACCAGTGACACAGGGGAGCTGTTTTTT
TRBV2,NA,TRBJ1-2,NA,CASSEAHFTEDSGYTF,TGTGCCAGCAGTGAAGCCCACTTCACCGAGGACAGTGGCTACACCTTC
TRBV10-2,NA,TRBJ1-4,NA,CATPSNEKLFF,TGCGCCACCCCCTCTAATGAAAAACTGTTTTTT
TRBV7-9,TRBD1,TRBJ1-2,NA,CASSYTGDGYTF,TGTGCCAGCAGTTACACAGGGGATGGCTACACCTTC
TRBV24-1,NA,TRBJ2-2,NA,CATTGPNTGELFF,TGTGCCACCACGGGACCGAACACCGGGGAGCTGTTTTTT
TRBV4-1,TRBD1,TRBJ1-4,once,CASRFRPLTGDEKLFF,TGCGCCAGCAGGTTTAGACCCTTGACAGGGGATGAAAAACTGTTTTTT
TRBV6-1,NA,TRBJ1-2,NA,CASSEGKRYGYTF,TGTGCCAGCAGTGAAGGAAAAAGATATGGCTACACCTTC
TRBV29-1,NA,TRBJ2-7,NA,CSVELRDSYEQYF,TGCAGCGTTGAGCTTCGGGACTCCTACGAGCAGTACTTC
TRBV27,NA,TRBJ1-3,once,CASSFVGGNTIYF,TGTGCCAGCAGTTTTGTTGGGGGAAACACCATATATTTT
TRBV6-5,NA,TRBJ1-2,NA,CASSSSMGAINYGYTF,TGTGCCAGCAGTTCCTCAATGGGGGCAATCAACTATGGCTACACCTTC
TRBV11-2,TRBD1,TRBJ1-6,NA,CASSPEGASNSPLHF,TGTGCCAGCAGCCCGGAGGGGGCGAGTAATTCACCCCTCCACTTT
TRBV9,TRBD2,TRBJ2-3,once,CASSAGTSGGADTQYF,TGTGCCAGCAGCGCTGGGACTAGCGGGGGGGCAGATACGCAGTATTTT
TRBV9,NA,TRBJ1-4,once,CASSVEGERGKLFF,TGTGCCAGCAGCGTAGAGGGGGAGCGCGGAAAACTGTTTTTT
TRBV6-2/TRBV6-3,NA,TRBJ2-5,NA,CASSASLETQYF,TGTGCCAGCAGTGCCTCCCTGGAGACCCAGTACTTC
TRBV18,TRBD1,TRBJ2-1,NA,CASSPLGTGDHEQFF,TGTGCCAGCTCACCACTTGGGACAGGGGACCATGAGCAGTTCTTC
TRBV12-5,NA,TRBJ1-5,NA,CASGLVLGGEGQPQHF,TGTGCTAGTGGTTTGGTATTAGGGGGTGAGGGGCAGCCCCAGCATTTT
TRBV11-3,NA,TRBJ2-3,NA,CASSRRGTQYF,TGTGCCAGCAGCCGCAGGGGTACGCAGTATTTT
TRBV23-1,TRBD1,TRBJ1-1,NA,CASSPGQLDPEAFF,TGCGCCAGCAGTCCGGGACAGTTGGACCCTGAAGCTTTCTTT
TRBV27,NA,TRBJ1-5,NA,CASSLTAWGVSNQPQHF,TGTGCCAGCAGTCTTACGGCGTGGGGGGTTAGCAATCAGCCCCAGCATTTT
TRBV2,TRBD1,TRBJ1-3,NA,CASSGAGGVDTIYF,TGTGCCAGCAGTGGGGCAGGGGGCGTAGACACCATATATTTT
TRBV7-2,TRBD1,TRBJ1-2,NA,CASSPRDRLIGYTF,TGTGCCAGCAGCCCCCGGGACAGGCTAATCGGCTACACCTTC
TRBV27,TRBD1,TRBJ2-7,NA,CASSLGDAAGGYEQYF,TGTGCCAGCAGTTTGGGGGACGCGGCAGGGGGCTACGAGCAGTACTTC
TRBV5-4,TRBD1,TRBJ1-4,NA,CASSLAQGAGEKLFF,TGTGCCAGCAGCTTGGCCCAGGGGGCAGGAGAAAAACTGTTTTTT
TRBV19,NA,TRBJ2-7,NA,CASAAGNYEQYF,TGTGCCAGTGCCGCAGGGAACTACGAGCAGTACTTC
TRBV7-9,TRBD1,TRBJ2-3,NA,CASRRAGDRGGDTQYF,TGTGCCAGCAGGAGAGCCGGGGACAGGGGGGGAGATACGCAGTATTTT
TRBV14,NA,TRBJ2-2,NA,CASSQWLGAQNTGELFF,TGTGCCAGCAGCCAATGGCTAGGGGCGCAGAACACCGGGGAGCTGTTTTTT
TRBV7-2,NA,TRBJ2-5,NA,CASSLVFPQYF,TGTGCCAGCAGCTTAGTTTTCCCCCAGTACTTC
TRBV7-9,TRBD1,TRBJ1-1,NA,CASSYPGGTEAFF,TGTGCCAGCAGCTATCCAGGGGGTACTGAAGCTTTCTTT
TRBV3-1/TRBV3-2,NA,TRBJ1-5,few,CASSQASGGNQPQHF,TGTGCCAGCAGCCAAGCTTCGGGAGGAAATCAGCCCCAGCATTTT
TRBV6-5,NA,TRBJ1-6,once,CASRGSSYNSPLHF,TGTGCCAGCAGGGGCAGCTCATATAATTCACCCCTCCACTTT
TRBV12-3/TRBV12-4,NA,TRBJ1-2,NA,CASSASGYGYTF,TGTGCCAGCAGTGCCTCGGGCTATGGCTACACCTTC
TRBV12-3/TRBV12-4,NA,TRBJ1-6,NA,CASSSLNNSPLHF,TGTGCCAGCAGTTCGTTAAATAATTCACCCCTCCACTTT
TRBV11-2,TRBD2,TRBJ2-1,once,CASSPERLAGDHNEQFF,TGTGCCAGCAGCCCCGAGAGACTAGCGGGGGACCACAATGAGCAGTTCTTC